One and the same sample provided the 19 T cell receptor beta chains below, sequenced in a study of beta chain features in type 1 diabetes. The whole isolated RNA underwent reverse transcription, so sequencing captured expressed TCRB transcripts. Here immunoSEQ multiplex PCR was the method, and the copy in TCRdb shows in-frame clones only, minus some. The sample includes a few hundred thousand clones, approximately 15% of them seen just once. Sequencing was performed on naive CD4+ T cells from blood. Receptors were obtained from a man between 25 and 39 years old in good health.

This rearrangement joins TRBV25-1 to TRBJ1-5; D call uncertain. Trimming shortened V by 2 bases and J by 4 bases, and 6 bases separated the two germline ends. The CDR3 extends over 13 amino acids. CDR1 MGHDK and CDR2 SYGVNS come from the germline V gene. CDR3 loop: CASSETANQPQHF. The DNA for the CDR3 is TGTGCCAGCAGTGAAACAGCTAATCAGCCCCAGCATTTT.

The chain couples TRBV4-3 to TRBJ2-3, with D perhaps matching TRBD1 or TRBD2 (5 bases each). Trimming cost V 5 bases and J 0 bases, with 15 bases left between them. The CDR3 loop spans 16 amino acids. Germline-derived CDR1 and CDR2 are LGHNA and YSLEER. As DNA, the CDR3 is TGCGCCAGCAGCACCGTTGGGTGGGGGAGCACAGATACGCAGTATTTT. It translates to CASSTVGWGSTDTQYF.

This clone has a handful of counts. The rearrangement links TRBV7-9 to TRBJ2-7; either TRBD1 or TRBD2 may fit D (5 bases each). Germline lookup yields CDR1 SEHNR and CDR2 FQNEAQ (reference sequence). CDR3 size: 16 residues. Deletions cut 1 base from V and 5 bases from J, with 18 bases between. CDR3 in DNA: TGTGCCAGCAGCTTAGGGGACCGGGCCAGCGGAGACGAGCAGTACTTC. This codes for CASSLGDRASGDEQYF.

V and J are TRBV30 and TRBJ1-2; D might be TRBD1 (5 bases). The germline CDR1 and CDR2 sequences are GTSNPN and SVGIG (reference sequence). V was clipped by 0 bases and J by 6 bases, with 14 bases between them. The CDR3 runs 14 residues. The CDR3: CAWSVRRDGDGYTF. DNA of the CDR3: TGTGCCTGGAGTGTACGCAGGGATGGAGATGGCTACACCTTC.

This clone was seen a handful of times. V and J are TRBV7-3 and TRBJ2-3; D ambiguous. V dropped 5 bases and J dropped 2 bases, with 8 bases sitting between them. Germline V gene lookup returns CDR1 SGHTA and CDR2 FQGTGA. This CDR3 contains 13 residues. The CDR3 here is CASSPGNTDTQYF. The CDR3 DNA reads as TGTGCCAGCAGCCCTGGTAACACAGATACGCAGTATTTT.

This clone has a handful of counts. The chain employs TRBV7-9 and TRBJ1-1; D gene ambiguous. The germline CDR1 and CDR2 sequences are SEHNR and FQNEAQ (reference sequence). The V end was cut by 4 bases, the J end by 2 bases, with 11 bases between. This CDR3 comprises 14 residues. DNA for the CDR3: TGTGCCAGCAGCTCAGAATTTATTAACACTGAAGCTTTCTTT. Translated, it gives CASSSEFINTEAFF.

The chain carries TRBV13 and TRBJ2-1; D is tentatively TRBD1 or TRBD2 (5 bases each). V was trimmed by 2 bases and J by 6 bases, leaving 14 bases between them. The length of the CDR3 is 15 residues. In germline, CDR1 is PRHDT, CDR2 FYEKMQ (reference sequence). For the CDR3, the DNA is TGTGCCAGCAGCTTATTTGAGTTGAGGGGCAATGAGCAGTTCTTC. It codes for CASSLFELRGNEQFF.

The V gene is TRBV7-2, the J gene TRBJ2-3; D uncertain. In germline, CDR1 is SGHTA, CDR2 FQGNSA. V gave up 4 bases and J gave up 10 bases, with 12 bases separating them. The CDR3 sequence is 12 residues long. As DNA, the CDR3 is TGTGCCAGCAGCTCACCTCAACGGGCGCAGTATTTT. This encodes CASSSPQRAQYF.

This clone has just a few counts. The V gene is TRBV21-1, the J gene TRBJ2-7; TRBD1, the D gene given by the table, was not confirmed from the DNA. TRBV21-1 is labeled a pseudogene. The CDR3 runs to 13 residues. CDR3 in DNA: TGTGCCAGCAGCACCCGGGACAGGGAGGGTAGGTACGTC. It codes for CASSTRDREGRYV.

V and J are TRBV7-7 and TRBJ2-5; TRBD2 is a possible D gene (5 bases). Deletions cut 4 bases from V and 5 bases from J, with 11 bases between. This CDR3 comprises 13 residues. The germline gives CDR1 SSHAT, CDR2 FNYEAQ (reference sequence). The CDR3 DNA reads TGTGCCAGCAGCTCTAGCCGGACGGAGACCCAGTACTTC. Protein product: CASSSSRTETQYF.

This clone was seen a handful of times. The V gene is TRBV6-4, the J gene TRBJ2-1, with TRBD2 matching 12 bases. Germline lookup yields CDR1 MRHNA and CDR2 SNTAGT. Trimming removed 5 bases from V and 10 bases from J; junction bases left unmatched: 9. The CDR3 consists of 15 residues. In nucleotides, the CDR3 is TGTGCCAGCAGTAACCTAGCGGGGGGGCCTGGAGAGCAGTTCTTC. This translates into CASSNLAGGPGEQFF.

This chain connects TRBV27 to TRBJ1-5; no firm D call. The V end was cut by 5 bases, the J end by 4 bases, with 15 bases between. Germline loops: CDR1 MNHEY, CDR2 SMNVEV (reference sequence). The CDR3 contains 15 residues. The CDR3 protein is CASSAHVGINQPQHF. The CDR3, as DNA: TGTGCCAGCAGTGCCCATGTGGGGATAAATCAGCCCCAGCATTTT.

The sample holds a few counts of this clone. This chain joins TRBV25-1 and TRBJ2-4; 7 nucleotides agree with TRBD1. The germline CDR1 and CDR2 sequences are MGHDK and SYGVNS. This CDR3 has 13 amino acids. The ends lost 1 base at V and 13 bases at J; junction bases unmatched: 7. In nucleotides, the CDR3 is TGTGCCAGCAGTGAATTCTCACCGGACAGGCAGTACTTC. Protein sequence: CASSEFSPDRQYF.

This sequence joins TRBV11-2 and TRBJ1-4; 8 bases agree with TRBD1. The CDR3 totals 14 residues. Looked up from germline, CDR1 is SGHAT and CDR2 is FQNNGV. The ends lost 7 bases at V and 6 bases at J; junction bases unmatched: 7. The CDR3 DNA follows: TGTGCCAGCACCCGGACAGGGTTGGATGAAAAACTGTTTTTT. Amino acids: CASTRTGLDEKLFF.

This chain joins TRBV4-3 and TRBJ2-7; TRBD2 aligns across 7 bases. V dropped 0 bases and J dropped 9; count of bases not matched to a gene: 11. Germline values: CDR1 LGHNA, CDR2 YSLEER. The length of the CDR3 is 15 residues. The CDR3 nucleotides read TGCGCCAGCAGCCAAGATCCCCTTGGCGGGGGACTGCAGTACTTC. It specifies CASSQDPLGGGLQYF.

The V and J genes are TRBV7-3 and TRBJ2-2; the D is unclear. Germline assignment: CDR1 SGHTA and CDR2 FQGTGA. The germline V and J ends were trimmed by 4 bases and 1 base, with 4 bases remaining between them. CDR3 length: 13 residues. This CDR3 is CASSSVNTGELFF. As DNA, the CDR3 is TGTGCCAGCAGCTCCGTGAACACCGGGGAGCTGTTTTTT. The full variable domain, with the rest looked up from reference TRBV7-3 and TRBJ2-2, is GAGVSQTPSNKVTEKGKYVELRCDPISGHTALYWYRQSLGQGPEFLIYFQGTGAADDSGLPNDRFFAVRPEGSVSTLKIQRTERGDSAVYLCASSSVNTGELFFGEGSRLTVL.

This clone was picked up a small number of times. The V call is TRBV5-6, the J call TRBJ1-5, with a weak D call TRBD1 (5 bases). Germline CDR1 is SGHDT and CDR2 is YYEEEE. V lost 4 bases, J lost 1 base, and 15 bases lay in between. CDR3 length: 16 amino acids. The CDR3 nucleotides are TGTGCCAGCAGCCATGGGTCAGGGATGAGCAATCAGCCCCAGCATTTT. Its translation is CASSHGSGMSNQPQHF.

The gene calls are TRBV10-3 and TRBJ1-2; 7 positions match TRBD1. This CDR3 has 15 amino acids. J gave up 4 bases and V 3 bases, and 8 bases lay outside the gene matches. The germline V gene has CDR1 ENHRY and CDR2 SYGVKD. The CDR3 here is CAISDLTGMPYGYTF. In nucleotides, the CDR3 is TGTGCCATCAGTGATCTGACAGGGATGCCCTATGGCTACACCTTC.

The V gene is TRBV7-8, the J gene TRBJ2-1, with TRBD2 matching over 9 bases. Germline V gene data show CDR1 as SGHVS and CDR2 as FQNEAQ. CDR3 length: 15 amino acids. V trimming: 6 bases; J trimming: 6 bases; junction bases outside the gene matches: 9. In nucleotides, the CDR3 is TGTGCCAGCAGGTTGGGGACTAGCATCCCCAATGAGCAGTTCTTC. Amino acid sequence: CASRLGTSIPNEQFF.